The 20 T cell receptor beta chains below all came from one sample that was sequenced in a study of T cell responses to AZD1222 COVID-19 vaccine. TCRdb keeps only in-frame clones here, not all; method: immunoSEQ multiplex PCR. The table includes approximately 110,000 clones, about 87% detected once. The sequences come from peripheral blood, collected 28 days after the second AZD1222 dose. The receptor source for this set is an adult who received the AZD1222 COVID-19 vaccine.

CDR3 sequence: CASSRGDSYNEQFF. As DNA, the CDR3 is TGTGCCAGCAGCCGGGGGGACAGCTACAATGAGCAGTTCTTC. The chain uses TRBV7-9 and TRBJ2-1; possibly TRBD1 or TRBD2 for D (7 bases each). In germline, CDR1 is SEHNR, CDR2 FQNEAQ (reference sequence). The CDR3 is 14 amino acids. V was pared by 5 bases and J by 3 bases, with 11 bases between. The variable domain in full, with the rest retrieved from reference TRBV7-9 and TRBJ2-1, is DTGVSQNPRHKITKRGQNVTFRCDPISEHNRLYWYRQTLGQGPEFLTYFQNEAQLEKSRLLSDRFSAERPKGSFSTLEIQRTEQGDSAMYLCASSRGDSYNEQFFGPGTRLTVL.

The chain has TRBV19 and TRBJ1-4; D not certain. The germline V gene has CDR1 LNHDA and CDR2 SQIVND (reference sequence). The CDR3 is 15 amino acids. V shed 6 bases and J shed 7 bases, with 18 bases lying between them. The DNA of the CDR3 is TGTGCCAGTAGGCGGACGGCGGGAGATTTTGAAAAACTGTTTTTT. Its protein product is CASRRTAGDFEKLFF.

This clone appeared a single time. The chain carries TRBV28 and TRBJ2-1; 7 bases agree with TRBD2. The germline V gene has CDR1 MDHEN and CDR2 SYDVKM. V trimming: 7 bases; J trimming: 9 bases; junction bases outside the gene matches: 24. The CDR3 consists of 18 residues. The CDR3 DNA is TGTGCCAGCACCCCCGCGGCGGGGGTTCGGTACGGGACGGGTGAGCAGTTCTTC. Encoded protein: CASTPAAGVRYGTGEQFF.

This chain uses TRBV6-1 with TRBJ1-1, with unresolved D. The V end lost 2 bases, the J end lost 3 bases, and 7 bases lay between the germline ends. The CDR3 covers 13 residues. Germline V CDR1 and CDR2: MNHNS, SASEGT. CDR3 nucleotide sequence: TGTGCCAGCAGTGAACTCGACGACACTGAAGCTTTCTTT. It is translated as CASSELDDTEAFF.

The genes are TRBV28 and TRBJ1-2, with D possibly being TRBD1 (6 bases). The CDR3 totals 14 residues. Trimming left V 6 bases short and J 4 bases short, with 15 bases between. The germline V gene has CDR1 MDHEN and CDR2 SYDVKM. Written as DNA, the CDR3 is TGTGCCAGCAGACTAGTTGGGGGCGGCTATGGCTACACCTTC. Translating it yields CASRLVGGGYGYTF.

The chain recombines TRBV7-9 with TRBJ1-1, with a weak D call TRBD1 (5 bases). The CDR3 loop spans 14 amino acids. Trimming stripped 5 bases from V and 3 bases from J, with 13 bases between. Germline-derived CDR1 and CDR2 are SEHNR and FQNEAQ (reference sequence). As DNA, the CDR3 is TGTGCCAGCAGCCCGCCCGGGGCTTACACTGAAGCTTTCTTT. It specifies CASSPPGAYTEAFF.

J is TRBJ2-5 and V is TRBV3-1 (or the pseudogene TRBV3-2); D is undetermined. The CDR3 loop spans 15 amino acids. Germline-derived CDR1 and CDR2 are LGHDT and YNNKEL (reference sequence). The V end was cut by 1 base, the J end by 1 base, with 10 bases between. DNA for the CDR3: TGTGCCAGCAGCCAAGGGGGTAGTGCCCAAGAGACCCAGTACTTC. It translates to CASSQGGSAQETQYF.

By share of the sample, this clone is medium-sized (0.01 to 0.1%). The chain is built from TRBV5-5 and TRBJ2-3; D not certain. The CDR3 is 13 amino acids. Germline lookup yields CDR1 SGHKS and CDR2 YYEKEE (reference sequence). V lost 0 bases and J 2 bases, leaving 4 bases between the germline ends. The CDR3, as DNA: TGTGCCAGCAGCTTGGAGAACACAGATACGCAGTATTTT. This translates into CASSLENTDTQYF.

V is TRBV19 and J is TRBJ2-2; D tentatively fits TRBD1 or TRBD2 (5 bases each). CDR3 size: 14 residues. Deletions cut 3 bases from V and 4 bases from J, with 9 bases between. From germline, CDR1 is LNHDA and CDR2 SQIVND (reference sequence). In nucleotides, the CDR3 is TGTGCCAGTAGTATCGGGGCGGGCACCGGGGAGCTGTTTTTT. This sequence encodes CASSIGAGTGELFF. Combining the CDR3 with reference TRBV19 and TRBJ2-2 gives the whole variable domain DGGITQSPKYLFRKEGQNVTLSCEQNLNHDAMYWYRQDPGQGLRLIYYSQIVNDFQKGDIAEGYSVSREKKESFPLTVTSAQKNPTAFYLCASSIGAGTGELFFGEGSRLTVL.

This sequence joins TRBV12-3 or TRBV12-4 and TRBJ1-2; TRBD1 is a possible D gene (6 bases). The V end was cut by 0 bases, the J end by 7 bases, with 9 bases between. This CDR3 has 13 residues. The CDR3 nucleotides are TGTGCCAGCAGTTTAGCGGGGACAAGTGGCTACACCTTC. Translating gives CASSLAGTSGYTF.

V usage is TRBV28 and J usage is TRBJ2-7, with TRBD1 matching 8 bases. Per the germline V gene, CDR1 is MDHEN and CDR2 is SYDVKM. CDR3 length: 16 residues. V lost 4 bases, J lost 4 bases, and 12 bases stayed unmatched. The CDR3 spells CASSSPTGVFSYEQYF. CDR3 DNA: TGTGCCAGCAGTTCCCCGACAGGGGTTTTCAGTTACGAGCAGTACTTC.

This chain connects TRBV12-3 or TRBV12-4 to TRBJ2-7, with D uncertain. The CDR3 has 12 amino acids. The V end lost 3 bases, the J end lost 6 bases, and 9 bases lay between the germline ends. The CDR3: CASSFRVREQYF. For the CDR3, the DNA is TGTGCCAGCAGTTTTCGGGTACGCGAGCAGTACTTC.

This clone has only one observation. The chain couples TRBV2 to TRBJ2-2, with 15 bases that match TRBD2. The CDR3 has 19 amino acids. Germline V gene sequence: CDR1 SNHLY, CDR2 FYNNEI. The V gene end was trimmed by 9 bases and the J gene end by 7 bases; junction bases not matched to a gene: 18. CDR3 loop: CASNEQGLAGGKANGELFF. The CDR3 coding sequence is TGTGCCAGTAACGAACAGGGACTAGCGGGAGGAAAGGCAAACGGGGAGCTGTTTTTT.

This rearrangement joins TRBV11-2 to TRBJ1-1; a weak D match, TRBD1 (5 bases). The CDR3 runs to 15 residues. Germline CDR1 SGHAT, CDR2 FQNNGV. Trimming removed 1 base from V and 0 bases from J, with 9 bases in between. DNA for the CDR3: TGTGCCAGCAGCTTAGCAGGGTTTTTGAACACTGAAGCTTTCTTT. This codes for CASSLAGFLNTEAFF.

The chain is built from TRBV28 and TRBJ1-5; D is possibly TRBD1 (5 bases). Between the trimmed V and J ends, which lost 5 bases and 9 bases, there was a span of 17 bases. This CDR3 is 14 amino acids long. Germline V gene data show CDR1 as MDHEN and CDR2 as SYDVKM. The CDR3 here is CASSKDQGRGPQHF. For the CDR3, the DNA is TGTGCCAGCAGTAAAGACCAAGGGAGGGGGCCCCAGCATTTT.

This clone is deemed medium-sized (0.01 to 0.1%). The chain has TRBV4-2 and TRBJ1-3, with D hard to call. V lost 0 bases to trimming and J lost 0 bases, with 3 bases between them. The CDR3 spans 14 residues. Germline V CDR1 and CDR2: LGHNA, YNFKEQ. CDR3 nucleotide sequence: TGTGCCAGCAGCCAAGAGGACTCTGGAAACACCATATATTTT. This encodes CASSQEDSGNTIYF.

Only a few counts were recorded for this clone. The genes are TRBV7-8 and TRBJ1-4; D possibly corresponds to TRBD1 (5 bases). From germline, CDR1 is SGHVS and CDR2 FQNEAQ. With 2 bases removed from V and 2 bases from J, the gap between germline ends came to 12 bases. The CDR3 length is 16 residues. The CDR3 is CASSLPGTTTNEKLFF. DNA of the CDR3: TGTGCCAGCAGCTTACCCGGGACGACGACTAATGAAAAACTGTTTTTT.

The genes are TRBV4-3 and TRBJ1-2; the match to TRBD1 covers 7 bases. The V and J ends lost 0 bases and 0 bases, in that order; junction bases with no gene match: 10. The CDR3 has 18 residues. The germline CDR1 and CDR2 sequences are LGHNA and YSLEER. The CDR3: CASSQERGQTLSNYGYTF. Here the CDR3 DNA reads TGCGCCAGCAGCCAAGAGCGGGGACAGACCCTTTCTAACTATGGCTACACCTTC.

The rearrangement joins TRBV7-3 to TRBJ2-5, with D uncertain. Germline assignment: CDR1 SGHTA and CDR2 FQGTGA. V was pared by 4 bases and J by 7 bases, with 4 bases between. The CDR3 consists of 10 residues. The CDR3, as DNA: TGTGCCAGCAGCTACCGGACCCAGTACTTC. As protein: CASSYRTQYF.

The rearrangement joins TRBV19 to TRBJ2-5; TRBD2 agrees at 8 bases. Germline V gene data show CDR1 as LNHDA and CDR2 as SQIVND (reference sequence). V trimming: 3 bases; J trimming: 4 bases; junction bases outside the gene matches: 10. CDR3 size: 16 residues. The CDR3 loop reads CASSIAPTGGRETQYF. CDR3 bases: TGTGCCAGTAGTATTGCCCCGACGGGGGGGCGAGAGACCCAGTACTTC. Based on the CDR3 plus reference TRBV19 and TRBJ2-5, the full variable domain is DGGITQSPKYLFRKEGQNVTLSCEQNLNHDAMYWYRQDPGQGLRLIYYSQIVNDFQKGDIAEGYSVSREKKESFPLTVTSAQKNPTAFYLCASSIAPTGGRETQYFGPGTRLLVL.